This record looks at one TCR beta chain sequence and its context. The clone's antigen remains unknown. No much larger clone exists at a distance of one base, and base qualities are not known. TCR CDR3 regions were amplified from genomic DNA by multiplex PCR using the deep immunoSEQ assay. Genomic DNA extracted from each cell subset was distributed evenly over all wells of several immunoSEQ 96-well plates, and each plate served as one replicate. Each replicate PCR for sorted subsets received around 200 ng genomic DNA, equal to around 32,000 T cell genomes. Purified libraries were quantified with a Qubit 3.0 fluorometer, sized on a Bioanalyzer 2100, and re-quantified with the KAPA Library Quantification kit. Every immunoSEQ 96-well plate was sequenced on a separate single-read 150-cycle Illumina NextSeq 550 flow cell. As for how the authors treated the data: The immunoSEQ output contained only junctional sequences without quality scores, so filtering could not match that applied to full-length reads. To assign V/J genes and CDR3, sequences were annotated using PyIR, a Python wrapper for IgBLAST v1.9, with IMGT germline references. Reads were removed for weak V/J assignments (E-value above 1e-6), missing CDR3, stop codons, out-of-frame junctions, or ambiguous translated residues. V3J clonotypes were defined by identical inferred V gene, J gene, and CDR3 amino acid sequence. To compute the percentage overlap between repertoires, the number of shared unique clonotypes was divided by the size of the smaller repertoire. Repertoire richness was assessed with RTK rarefaction, the Chao1 estimator, and Recon v2.1 estimates of unobserved clonotypes. Generation probabilities were computed with OLGA for all TCRbeta clonotypes obtained by the gDNA method from a few donors. The source is immuneACCESS, and TCRdb retained only in-frame sequences with V and J called. Part of the clones is not carried over; for the studies checked, unresolved V genes explain less than half of this, and the remainder is unexplained. From that table come the V and J calls and clone size; the DNA was used to work out D and trimming. For this sample the table gives more than 2,000,000 clones, of which 85% to 95% were detected only once. Jointly, the top ten make up 0.35% to 0.45% of the sample.

The donors were healthy, HIV-negative adults who had no recently reported acute infections or vaccinations. All donors were Caucasian adults living in Nashville, Tennessee, USA. Magnetic negative selection was used to enrich CD4+ T cells, after which naive cells were positively selected on CD45RA and the negative fraction became the memory subset. After blood collection by leukapheresis, PBMCs were isolated using Ficoll-Histopaque density gradient centrifugation and then cryopreserved in the vapor phase of liquid nitrogen. Analytical flow cytometry was used to check the purity and quantity of every magnetically sorted T cell population. Genomic DNA was isolated from each sorted fraction and quantified by UV absorbance on a Nanodrop 2000c. This sample stems from a study of shared clonotypes between healthy human individuals (TCRdb year 2020). Broadly, across the study: The cohort comprised a couple of women and a few men aged 18 to 49 years. Per donor, three plates each were used for CD4 naive and CD4 memory, two for CD8 naive, and one for CD8 memory. Per donor, leukapheresis produced somewhere between about 0.85 and 10 billion PBMCs. To increase sequencing depth and limit assay-specific biases, TCR repertoire library preparation and sequencing were carried out by different laboratories using diverse techniques. The study deeply sequenced blood TCR repertoires of five healthy adults to estimate repertoire size and the extent of clonotype sharing between individuals.

Results the study describes overall, beyond this receptor: Incomplete sequencing was indicated by rarefaction of sorted-subset datasets, despite the large sequencing depth. Larger estimated clonotype richness was generally found for naive subsets than for memory subsets. Sharing across four donors was observed for around 5% of naive CD4, over 3% of naive CD8, about 2.3% of memory CD4, and roughly 0.4% of memory CD8 clonotypes. Sampling was restricted to blood, and TCR repertoires in tissues likely differ from the TCR repertoires found in blood. Pairwise subsampling indicated that sequencing depth was expected to affect the degree of clonotype sharing among donors. Compared with non-shared clonotypes, the clonotypes found in all four sorted-subset donors had higher generation probabilities. The genetic and exposure-history diversity represented was limited by the small number of donors.

Looking up the germline V gene yields CDR1 SGHRS and CDR2 YFSETQ. The junction shows trimming of 1 base on V and 4 bases on J, and the gene matches do not reach 8 bases of it. The CDR3 runs 18 amino acids, cysteine and phenylalanine included. Only the CDR3 part of the read is kept: 54 bases, read in frame from the first base. The chain couples TRBV5-1 to TRBJ2-2, and TRBD2 aligns with 12 junction nucleotides. The origin of this receptor is a man between 18 and 35 years old in good health. Some clones in this sample may be carry-over from other donors' samples. Sequenced: naive CD4+ T cells from PBMCs. The sample's cell subset or site label, in plain terms: CD45RA+ positively selected. The CDR3 protein is CASSLPLAGGLGTGELFF. The DNA sequence reads TGCGCCAGCAGCTTGCCCCTAGCGGGAGGGCTCGGCACCGGGGAGCTGTTTTTT.